The 14 T cell receptor beta chains presented below share a single source sample, sequenced in a study of tissue T cells after allogeneic stem cell transplantation. Sequencing used immunoSEQ multiplex PCR; TCRdb keeps in-frame clones, though not all of them. The sample consists of tens of thousands of clones, approximately 73% of them appearing once. The sequenced material came from sorted cells pooled from one or two spleens. These receptor sequences come from a pool of C57BL/6 mice in good health.

Turning to this clone: The genes are named according to mouse. The read gets to within 1 residue of the CDR3 end, and the germline J gene fills in the rest. This CDR3 is also generated by other DNA sequences in the sample. The chain employs TRBV2 and TRBJ2-4, with 8 nucleotides matching TRBD2. The CDR3 totals 14 residues. Trimming cost V 3 bases and J 3 bases; bases outside gene matches: 2. Germline lookup yields CDR1 LGHNA and CDR2 YSYQKL. The DNA read from the CDR3 is TGTGCCAGCAGCCAGCTGGGGGGCCAAAACACCTTGTAC. Amino acids: CASSQLGGQNTLY. Given in full, the CDR3 is CASSQLGGQNTLYF. Variable domain in full (rest from reference TRBV2 and TRBJ2-4): DPKIIQKPKYLVAVTGSEKILICEQYLGHNAMYWYRQSAKKPLEFMFSYSYQKLMDNQTASSRFQPQSSKKNHLDLQITALKPDDSATYFCASSQLGGQNTLYFGAGTRLSVL.

A remark on this clone: Mouse germline and gene names are used. CDR3 DNA (partial): TGTGCCAGCAGCCGGACTGGGGGGGCACCTCAAAACACCTTGTAC. Translated, it gives CASSRTGGAPQNTLY. The entire CDR3 protein is CASSRTGGAPQNTLYF. The chain has TRBV19 and TRBJ2-4; 13 positions agree with TRBD2. The observed sequence ends 1 residue before the CDR3 terminus, with the missing tail filled in from the germline J gene. The ends lost 5 bases at V and 2 bases at J; junction bases unmatched: 5. This CDR3 is 16 amino acids long. CDR1 is FNHDT, CDR2 SITEND, per germline (reference sequence). The variable domain in full, with the rest retrieved from reference TRBV19 and TRBJ2-4, is GGIITQTPKFLIGQEGQKLTLKCQQNFNHDTMYWYRQDSGKGLRLIYYSITENDLQKGDLSEGYDASREKKSSFSLTVTSAQKNEMAVFLCASSRTGGAPQNTLYFGAGTRLSVL.

Concerning this clone: The gene names here belong to mouse. The sequenced fragment ends 1 residue before the CDR3 boundary, so the rest is inferred from the germline J gene. The V call is TRBV3, the J call TRBJ1-3; D may be TRBD1 (5 bases). V was cut by 1 base and J by 0 bases, with 13 bases left in between. The CDR3 is 17 amino acids. Per the germline V gene, CDR1 is SNHLY and CDR2 is FYNGKV (reference sequence). Partial CDR3 DNA: TGTGCCAGCAGCTTAGAGGCAGGGTACTATTCTGGAAATACGCTCTAT. It specifies CASSLEAGYYSGNTLY. From start to end, the CDR3 is CASSLEAGYYSGNTLYF.

Of note for this clone: Gene and germline names: mouse. The read comes to an end 1 residue before the CDR3 does, leaving the germline J gene to fill in the end. This chain uses TRBV15 with TRBJ1-5; TRBD1 aligns across 9 bases. With 5 bases clipped from V and 3 bases from J, the junction kept 2 bases outside the gene matches. Germline V CDR1 and CDR2: SGHND, FRSKSL. CDR3 length: 14 residues. The CDR3 loop is CASSRQGGNQAPLF. Partial CDR3 DNA: TGTGCCAGCAGTCGACAGGGGGGCAACCAGGCTCCGCTT.

As to this clone: The genes are named according to mouse. The read terminates 1 residue before the CDR3 end, so the remaining end is supplied by the germline J gene. The same CDR3 is also encoded by other DNA sequences in this sample. The chain uses TRBV16 and TRBJ2-5; TRBD2 is a possible D gene (6 bases). The CDR3 sequence is 16 residues long. V dropped 1 base and J dropped 0 bases, with 11 bases sitting between them. Germline CDR1 is SGHSA and CDR2 is FRNQAP. The CDR3 loop is CASSLGLELNQDTQYF. CDR3 DNA, as far as it was read: TGTGCAAGCAGCTTAGGACTGGAGCTTAACCAAGACACCCAGTAC. Complete variable domain (other parts from reference TRBV16 and TRBJ2-5): NAGVIQTPRHKVTGKGQEATLWCEPISGHSAVFWYRQTIVQGLEFLTYFRNQAPIDDSGMPKERFSAQMPNQSHSTLKIQSTQPQDSAVYLCASSLGLELNQDTQYFGPGTRLLVL.

Regarding this clone: Gene names are mouse gene names. The sequenced part of the CDR3 DNA is TGTGCCAGCAGTCCCGACAGGGACGAAAGATTATTT. Translated: CASSPDRDERLF. In full, the CDR3 is CASSPDRDERLFF. V usage is TRBV19 and J usage is TRBJ1-4; 7 nucleotides agree with TRBD1. The read stops 1 residue short of the end of the CDR3; the missing end is completed from the germline J gene. Trimming at V came to 4 bases and at J to 6 bases, leaving 3 bases not matched to a gene. This CDR3 has 13 residues. Germline CDR1 FNHDT, CDR2 SITEND (reference sequence). The full variable domain, with the rest looked up from reference TRBV19 and TRBJ1-4, is GGIITQTPKFLIGQEGQKLTLKCQQNFNHDTMYWYRQDSGKGLRLIYYSITENDLQKGDLSEGYDASREKKSSFSLTVTSAQKNEMAVFLCASSPDRDERLFFGHGTKLSVL.

As to this clone: The gene symbols are mouse symbols. The read terminates 1 residue before the CDR3 end, so the remaining end is supplied by the germline J gene. The chain couples TRBV13-2 to TRBJ2-7, with 10 bases that match TRBD2. CDR1 is NNHNN, CDR2 SYGAGS, per germline (reference sequence). Losses at the gene ends were 3 bases for V and 4 bases for J; bases not matched to a gene: 7. This CDR3 is 15 amino acids long. CDR3 bases read: TGTGCCAGCGGTGGCCGGGACTGGGGCGTTTATGAACAGTAC. Its translation is CASGGRDWGVYEQY. The complete CDR3 sequence is CASGGRDWGVYEQYF.

A word on this clone: These gene names are mouse names. With the read ending 1 residue before the CDR3 end, the germline J gene is used to fill in that end. The J gene is TRBJ1-4, the V gene TRBV12-2; TRBD1 might be the D (5 bases). The CDR3 loop spans 13 amino acids. Germline V CDR1 and CDR2: SGHLS, HYDKME. The V end lost 0 bases, the J end lost 4 bases, and 5 bases lay between the germline ends. The CDR3 DNA, read in part, is TGTGCCAGCTCTCTCGACAGCAACGAAAGATTATTT. It translates to CASSLDSNERLF. From start to end, the CDR3 is CASSLDSNERLFF.

As for this clone: Gene names are the mouse ones. The missing CDR3 end, 1 residue past where the read stops, is filled in from the germline J gene. V gene TRBV26 combines with J gene TRBJ1-3; the D is unclear. This CDR3 is built from 14 residues. Germline-derived CDR1 and CDR2 are KGHPV and FQNQEV (reference sequence). Trimming took 2 bases from V and 0 from J, leaving 5 bases between them. CDR3 DNA (partial): TGTGCCAGCAGTCTGGCCAATTCTGGAAATACGCTCTAT. This translates into CASSLANSGNTLY. In full, the CDR3 reads CASSLANSGNTLYF.

On this clone: Gene names and germline match the mouse. From the germline J gene comes the end of the CDR3, since the read stops 1 residue before it. J is TRBJ2-1 and V is TRBV15; TRBD2 matches at 8 bases. Germline CDR1 and CDR2: SGHND and FRSKSL. This CDR3 region has 13 residues. After removal of 5 bases from V and 7 bases from J, the junction contained 4 bases not matched to a gene. CDR3 bases read: TGTGCCAGCAGTGGGGGGGCGCGAGCTGAGCAGTTC. This encodes CASSGGARAEQF. The full CDR3 sequence reads CASSGGARAEQFF. Drawing the rest from reference TRBV15 and TRBJ2-1, the complete variable domain is DAGVTQTPRHEVAEKGQTIILKCEPVSGHNDLFWYRQTKIQGLELLSYFRSKSLMEDGGAFKDRFKAEMLNSSFSTLKIQPTEPKDSAVYLCASSGGARAEQFFGPGTRLTVL.

As to this clone: Gene names and germline match the mouse. CDR3 protein: CASSLTPNSDYTF. Partial CDR3 DNA: TGTGCCAGCAGTTTAACACCAAACTCCGACTACACC. The rearrangement links TRBV14 to TRBJ1-2; D unclear. The CDR3 end is not reached by the read, which stops 1 residue before it; the germline J gene fills it in. V gave up 2 bases and J gave up 0 bases, with 5 bases separating them. Germline-derived CDR1 and CDR2 are SGHDT and FRDEAV. This CDR3 is 13 amino acids long. Supplemented by reference TRBV14 and TRBJ1-2, the full variable domain reads EAGVTQSPRYAVLQEGQAVSFWCDPISGHDTLYWYQQPRDQGPQLLVYFRDEAVIDNSQLPSDRFSAVRPKGTNSTLKIQSAKQGDTATYLCASSLTPNSDYTFGSGTRLLVI.

As regards this clone: Gene labels here are mouse ones. The sequenced fragment ends 1 residue before the CDR3 boundary, so the rest is inferred from the germline J gene. The V gene is TRBV12-1, the J gene TRBJ2-3, with D perhaps matching TRBD1 (5 bases). Deletions cut 2 bases from V and 0 bases from J, with 11 bases between. The length of the CDR3 is 15 residues. Germline V CDR1 and CDR2: SGHSN, HYEKVE. CDR3 loop: CASSPRRASAETLYF. The part of the CDR3 DNA that was read is TGTGCCAGCTCTCCCCGCAGGGCTAGTGCAGAAACGCTGTAT.

About this clone itself: Any gene name here is a mouse gene name. The CDR3 here is CASSIPGTNTEVFF. The sequenced CDR3 bases are TGTGCCAGCAGTATCCCAGGGACAAACACAGAAGTCTTC. The genes are TRBV19 and TRBJ1-1, with D perhaps matching TRBD1 (5 bases). The CDR3 end lies 1 residue beyond the end of the read and is filled in from the germline J gene. CDR1 is FNHDT and CDR2 is SITEND in the germline V gene (reference sequence). Between the trimmed V and J ends, which lost 2 bases and 0 bases, there was a span of 8 bases. The CDR3 is 14 residues long.

Turning to this clone: Genes and germline are mouse. The observed sequence ends 1 residue before the CDR3 terminus, with the missing tail filled in from the germline J gene. The chain couples TRBV31 to TRBJ1-2; perhaps TRBD1 as D (5 bases). CDR1 is GKSSPN, CDR2 SITVG, per germline. Trimming removed 1 base at V and 0 bases at J, with 9 bases between. The CDR3 is 14 residues long. Here the CDR3 reads CAWSHQGSNSDYTF. The sequenced part of the CDR3 DNA is TGTGCCTGGAGTCACCAGGGATCAAACTCCGACTACACC.